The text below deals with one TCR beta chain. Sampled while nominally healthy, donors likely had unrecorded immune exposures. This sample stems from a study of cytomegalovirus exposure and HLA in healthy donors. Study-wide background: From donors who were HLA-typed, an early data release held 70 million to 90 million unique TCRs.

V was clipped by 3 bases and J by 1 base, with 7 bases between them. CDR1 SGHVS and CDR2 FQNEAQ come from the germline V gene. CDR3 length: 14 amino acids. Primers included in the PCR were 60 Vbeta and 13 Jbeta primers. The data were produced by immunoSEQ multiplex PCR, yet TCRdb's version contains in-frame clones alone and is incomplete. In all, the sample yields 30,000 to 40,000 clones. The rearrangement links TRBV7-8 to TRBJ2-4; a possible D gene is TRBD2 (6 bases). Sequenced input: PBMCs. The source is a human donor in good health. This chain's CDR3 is CASSFGGAKNIQYF. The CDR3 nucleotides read TGTGCCAGCAGCTTTGGAGGGGCCAAAAACATTCAGTACTTC.